A selection of T cell receptor beta chains follows, all from one sample in a study of T cells in localized non-small cell lung cancer. The protocol was immunoSEQ multiplex PCR, while the TCRdb copy is restricted to in-frame clones and leaves out a portion. There are 60,000 to 75,000 clones in the sample; roughly 79% occur only once, and less than 5.5% lies in the top ten. The input for sequencing was PBMCs, taken before any cancer treatment. These receptors all stem from a man aged 40 to 70 with stage II lung adenocarcinoma. CDR3s include the opening cysteine and the closing phenylalanine or tryptophan. The D gene is left open where the match is weak. The size field is filled for only some rows; it gives once, few, many or a size class.

abundance: once
j_gene: TRBJ2-1
len: 17
d_gene: TRBD2
v_gene: TRBV19
CDR3nt: TGTGCCAGTAGTAATTCTCCCCCACTAGCGGGAGGAGGTGAGCAGTTCTTC
CDR3aa: CASSNSPPLAGGGEQFF

abundance: .
j_gene: TRBJ2-4
len: 23
d_gene: TRBD2
v_gene: TRBV14
CDR3nt: TGTGCCAGCAGCCAAGGGGGGGCTTCCGGGACTAGAGCTGGTCGGCTAGCCAAAAACATTCAGTACTTC
CDR3aa: CASSQGGASGTRAGRLAKNIQYF

abundance: .
j_gene: TRBJ1-1
len: 16
d_gene: TRBD1
v_gene: TRBV5-1
CDR3nt: TGCGCCAGCAGCTTGGCCTCCTGGGACAGGGGCACTGAAGCTTTCTTT
CDR3aa: CASSLASWDRGTEAFF

abundance: .
j_gene: TRBJ2-2
len: 14
d_gene: TRBD2
v_gene: TRBV6-5
CDR3nt: TGTGCCAGCAGCGAAGCGGGAGTGGACGGGGAGCTGTTTTTT
CDR3aa: CASSEAGVDGELFF

abundance: .
j_gene: TRBJ2-2
len: 13
d_gene: .
v_gene: TRBV30
CDR3nt: TGTGCCTGGAGTGAGGGGAAGGCCGGGGAGCTGTTTTTT
CDR3aa: CAWSEGKAGELFF

abundance: .
j_gene: TRBJ2-7
len: 14
d_gene: .
v_gene: TRBV13
CDR3nt: TGTGCCAGCAGCTCGGGGACGCCCTCCTACGAGCAGTACTTC
CDR3aa: CASSSGTPSYEQYF

abundance: .
j_gene: TRBJ2-1
len: 15
d_gene: TRBD2
v_gene: TRBV10-3
CDR3nt: TGTGCCATCAGTGAGTCCCTAGCGGGATACAATGAGCAGTTCTTC
CDR3aa: CAISESLAGYNEQFF

abundance: few
j_gene: TRBJ2-2
len: 14
d_gene: TRBD2
v_gene: TRBV7-9
CDR3nt: TGTGCCAGCGAGACTAGCTGGGGCACCGGGGAGCTGTTTTTT
CDR3aa: CASETSWGTGELFF

abundance: once
j_gene: TRBJ2-6
len: 17
d_gene: .
v_gene: TRBV21-1
CDR3nt: TGTGCCAGCAGCAAGGGACAGGAGAGCTCTGGGGCCAACGTCCTGACTTTC
CDR3aa: CASSKGQESSGANVLTF

abundance: .
j_gene: TRBJ2-7
len: 12
d_gene: .
v_gene: TRBV29-1
CDR3nt: TGCAGCGTTGAGGACGGTGCCTACGAGCAGTACTTC
CDR3aa: CSVEDGAYEQYF

abundance: few
j_gene: TRBJ2-3
len: 15
d_gene: .
v_gene: TRBV25-1
CDR3nt: TGTGCCAGCAGTGAAACTAGGCCTAGCACAGATACGCAGTATTTT
CDR3aa: CASSETRPSTDTQYF

abundance: .
j_gene: TRBJ2-3
len: 18
d_gene: .
v_gene: TRBV15
CDR3nt: TGTGCCACCAGCAGTCTCAGCGGACTGGAGGGGGACACAGATACGCAGTATTTT
CDR3aa: CATSSLSGLEGDTDTQYF

abundance: .
j_gene: TRBJ2-6
len: 15
d_gene: .
v_gene: TRBV29-1
CDR3nt: TGCAGCGCTTTAAGGGCCCGCTCTGGGGCCAACGTCCTGACTTTC
CDR3aa: CSALRARSGANVLTF

abundance: .
j_gene: TRBJ2-1
len: 16
d_gene: .
v_gene: TRBV11-2
CDR3nt: TGTGCCAGCAGCTTAGAGGGGTCACCCAGGGGTAATGAGCAGTTCTTC
CDR3aa: CASSLEGSPRGNEQFF

abundance: .
j_gene: TRBJ1-5
len: 14
d_gene: .
v_gene: TRBV7-2
CDR3nt: TGTGCCAGCAGCTTAGCGCTGTCAAACCAGCCCCAGCATTTT
CDR3aa: CASSLALSNQPQHF

abundance: .
j_gene: TRBJ2-2
len: 16
d_gene: TRBD2
v_gene: TRBV6-1
CDR3nt: TGTGCCAGCAGTGGCCTAGCGGGAGGGAACACCGGGGAGCTGTTTTTT
CDR3aa: CASSGLAGGNTGELFF

abundance: .
j_gene: TRBJ1-2
len: 14
d_gene: .
v_gene: TRBV11-3
CDR3nt: TGTGCCAGCAGCTTAGGCGGGGAAGGCTATGGCTACACCTTC
CDR3aa: CASSLGGEGYGYTF

abundance: once
j_gene: TRBJ2-1
len: 15
d_gene: TRBD2
v_gene: TRBV15
CDR3nt: TGTGCCACCAGCAGCGGGGGCGGGAGGACTAATGAGCAGTTCTTC
CDR3aa: CATSSGGGRTNEQFF

abundance: .
j_gene: TRBJ2-5
len: 14
d_gene: TRBD2
v_gene: TRBV7-7
CDR3nt: TGTGCTAGCAGCCCGGGACTAGCGGGAGAGACCCAGTACTTC
CDR3aa: CASSPGLAGETQYF

abundance: .
j_gene: TRBJ2-5
len: 13
d_gene: TRBD1
v_gene: TRBV7-9
CDR3nt: TGTGCCAGCAGGCACAGGGGTCAAGAGACCCAGTACTTC
CDR3aa: CASRHRGQETQYF

abundance: few
j_gene: TRBJ2-5
len: 12
d_gene: .
v_gene: TRBV7-2
CDR3nt: TGTGCCAGCAGCCGACGGGTAGAGACCCAGTACTTC
CDR3aa: CASSRRVETQYF

abundance: .
j_gene: TRBJ2-1
len: 15
d_gene: .
v_gene: TRBV7-6
CDR3nt: TGTGCCAGCAGCGTCGCCGGGACAACTTACAATGAGCAGTTCTTC
CDR3aa: CASSVAGTTYNEQFF

abundance: .
j_gene: TRBJ2-3
len: 17
d_gene: .
v_gene: TRBV4-1
CDR3nt: TGCGCCAGCAGCCAGGCTTTATTCGCAAGGGGCACAGATACGCAGTATTTT
CDR3aa: CASSQALFARGTDTQYF

abundance: .
j_gene: TRBJ1-3
len: 18
d_gene: .
v_gene: TRBV2
CDR3nt: TGTGCCAGCAGTGAATGGGAAGGCGGATTGAACTCTGGAAACACCATATATTTT
CDR3aa: CASSEWEGGLNSGNTIYF